What follows describes a single T cell receptor (beta chain). Antigen unknown. Libraries were prepared by immunoSEQ multiplex PCR; TCRdb keeps only in-frame clonotypes and omits some of them. The table includes roughly 60,000 clones, over 85% detected once. The data were taken from a study of PD-1 blockade in classical Hodgkin lymphoma. About the research overall: Every 2 weeks, patients had 3 mg/kg nivolumab intravenously. General observations from the study: Complete responders matched newly diagnosed patients in baseline diversity.

Relapse was seen in all patients after autologous stem cell transplantation, and brentuximab vedotin exposure was variable. V shed 3 bases and J 2 bases; nucleotides not matched to a gene: 3. The length of the CDR3 is 14 residues. Per the germline V gene, CDR1 is GTSNPN and CDR2 is SVGIG (reference sequence). The chain is built from TRBV30 and TRBJ2-3; 9 bases are a match to TRBD2. The clonotype comes from a human donor with classical Hodgkin lymphoma. Sample: peripheral blood mononuclear cells (PBMCs), taken at baseline. The CDR3 coding sequence is TGTGCCTGGAGCTCTAGCGGGATCACAGATACGCAGTATTTT. Protein product: CAWSSSGITDTQYF.